The T cell receptor (beta chain) described here comes from a study of T cells after yellow fever vaccination. Study results and limitations: Most primary-vaccination clones recurred post-booster (more than 95% CD4, 88% CD8). A weaker but faster secondary response was observed, peaking on day 5 versus 15. Repertoires sorted by FACS could include abundant clonotypes that are contaminants from the bulk population.

Universal primer sites and UMIs were introduced during 5'RACE template-switching synthesis of TCR cDNA. One entry per CDR3 protein results from TCRdb running MiXCR on the 5' RACE reads. The sample consists of 310,000 or so distinct CDR3 sequences, 6.8% of them appearing once. This clonotype turned up a few times. Its specificity is not known. The CDR3 has 13 residues. After removal of 8 bases from V and 3 bases from J, the junction contained 3 bases not matched to a gene. CDR1 is PRHDT, CDR2 FYEKMQ, per germline (reference sequence). Sequenced material: PBMCs, taken about 41 days after the first yellow fever vaccination. This TCR was sampled from a man aged 18 to 35 who received the YFV17D yellow fever vaccine. The genes are TRBV13 and TRBJ2-2; 7 bases are a match to TRBD2. The DNA of the CDR3 is TGTGCCAGCGGGAGGGTGTACACCGGGGAGCTGTTTTTT. Its protein is CASGRVYTGELFF. The variable domain in full, completed from reference TRBV13 and TRBJ2-2, reads AAGVIQSPRHLIKEKRETATLKCYPIPRHDTVYWYQQGPGQDPQFLISFYEKMQSDKGSIPDRFSAQQFSDYHSELNMSSLELGDSALYFCASGRVYTGELFFGEGSRLTVL.